The 12 T cell receptor beta chains in this list originate from one sample, sequenced in a study of blood T cell repertoires in COVID-19 (dated by TCRdb to the early 2020s). The method behind the library was the immunoSEQ multiplex PCR assay. This is the immuneACCESS table as TCRdb keeps it, with only in-frame sequences that have V and J called. A part of the clones is gone; compared with another copy, unresolved V genes explain less than half, and the rest is unexplained. The sample table lists around 140,000 clones, 70% to 80% of them with a count of one. The top ten hold roughly 9% of the sample. Sequenced material: peripheral blood. These TCRs come from a woman in her forties or fifties with active or convalescent COVID-19.

This chain joins TRBV7-2 and TRBJ2-3; D call uncertain. Germline V gene lookup returns CDR1 SGHTA and CDR2 FQGNSA. There are 14 residues in the CDR3. V was clipped by 0 bases and J by 6 bases, with 10 bases between them. In DNA, the CDR3 is TGTGCCAGCAGCTTAGCGGGCCCTCCTGATACGCAGTATTTT. It specifies CASSLAGPPDTQYF.

The chain combines TRBV2 with TRBJ1-1, with unresolved D. V lost 0 bases to trimming and J lost 4 bases, with 9 bases between them. Germline values: CDR1 SNHLY, CDR2 FYNNEI. The CDR3 is 14 residues long. The CDR3 region is CASSEALPGTEAFF. The CDR3 DNA is TGTGCCAGCAGTGAAGCGCTTCCGGGCACTGAAGCTTTCTTT.

The chain employs TRBV7-9 and TRBJ1-5; 7 bases agree with TRBD1. Unmatched junction bases numbered 10, after V lost 4 bases and J lost 4 bases. The CDR3 consists of 16 residues. Germline assignment: CDR1 SEHNR and CDR2 FQNEAQ (reference sequence). This CDR3 reads CASSSTDRELNQPQHF. Written as DNA, the CDR3 is TGTGCCAGCAGCTCTACCGACAGGGAACTGAATCAGCCCCAGCATTTT.

The chain has TRBV4-2 and TRBJ2-3; perhaps TRBD2 as D (6 bases). CDR3 length equals 15 residues. Germline CDR1 and CDR2: LGHNA and YNFKEQ. Trimming removed 3 bases at V and 2 bases at J, with 12 bases between. CDR3 DNA: TGTGCCAGCAGCCAGGGCGGGGTATCCACAGATACGCAGTATTTT. It encodes CASSQGGVSTDTQYF.

The CDR3 sequence: CASSFLLAGYTDTQYF. CDR3 nucleotide sequence: TGTGCCAGCAGTTTTCTGCTAGCGGGGTACACAGATACGCAGTATTTT. The chain carries TRBV27 and TRBJ2-3; 9 bases are shared with TRBD2. Germline-derived CDR1 and CDR2 are MNHEY and SMNVEV (reference sequence). The V segment lost 3 bases and the J segment 2 bases; nucleotides outside the gene matches: 6. The CDR3 has 16 residues.

V usage is TRBV9 and J usage is TRBJ1-4; maybe TRBD1 (6 bases). The V and J ends lost 0 bases and 6 bases respectively, with 12 bases between them. The V gene's germline CDR1 is SGDLS and CDR2 YYNGEE. There are 15 residues in the CDR3. The CDR3 loop is CASSVGQAIDEKLFF. CDR3 nucleotide sequence: TGTGCCAGCAGCGTAGGACAGGCTATCGATGAAAAACTGTTTTTT.

V and J are TRBV30 and TRBJ2-7; 9 bases are a match to TRBD1. With V trimmed by 4 bases and J by 6 bases, 7 bases remained unmatched. This CDR3 has 13 residues. Germline CDR1 reads GTSNPN; CDR2 reads SVGIG (reference sequence). The CDR3 DNA sequence: TGTGCCTGGAACCGGGACAGGGATGCCGAGCAGTACTTC. It is translated as CAWNRDRDAEQYF.

CDR3 region: CASIAQGAKLNQPQHF. The CDR3 DNA is TGTGCCAGTATAGCACAGGGGGCTAAATTAAATCAGCCCCAGCATTTT. The chain links TRBV19 to TRBJ1-5, with 9 bases matching TRBD1. Germline V CDR1 and CDR2: LNHDA, SQIVND (reference sequence). With V trimmed by 7 bases and J by 4 bases, 11 bases remained unmatched. The CDR3 is 16 residues long.

In DNA form, the CDR3 reads TGTGCCAGCAGAACTACAGGGGGTCATGGCTACACCTTC. It yields the protein CASRTTGGHGYTF. The chain couples TRBV28 to TRBJ1-2; the match to TRBD1 covers 8 bases. Germline values: CDR1 MDHEN, CDR2 SYDVKM. The CDR3 has 13 amino acids. Trimming at V came to 6 bases and at J to 6 bases, leaving 6 bases not matched to a gene.

This clone appeared once. V is TRBV3-1 (or the pseudogene TRBV3-2) and J is TRBJ2-5, with 8 positions matching TRBD2. The CDR3 contains 16 residues. Germline lookup yields CDR1 LGHDT and CDR2 YNNKEL (reference sequence). V shed 0 bases, J shed 6 bases, and the junction held 9 bases outside the gene matches. CDR3 in amino acids: CASSQEGAGGLKTQYF. Here the CDR3 DNA reads TGTGCCAGCAGCCAAGAAGGGGCGGGGGGCTTGAAGACCCAGTACTTC.

A few counts support this clone. This chain links TRBV15 with TRBJ1-3; tentatively, D is TRBD1 (5 bases). The CDR3 is 16 amino acids. In germline, CDR1 is LNHNV, CDR2 YYDKDF (reference sequence). The V end was cut by 5 bases, the J end by 0 bases, with 14 bases between. CDR3 protein: CATSGTTASSGNTIYF. The CDR3 nucleotides read TGTGCCACCAGCGGCACGACAGCCAGCTCTGGAAACACCATATATTTT.

V and J are TRBV29-1 and TRBJ1-1; D uncertain. Germline values: CDR1 SQVTM, CDR2 ANQGSEA. The CDR3 runs to 12 residues. Trimming removed 5 bases from V and 3 bases from J, with 10 bases in between. CDR3 loop: CSVLIIDTEAFF. DNA for the CDR3: TGCAGCGTTCTAATAATCGACACTGAAGCTTTCTTT. The full variable domain, rest sourced from reference TRBV29-1 and TRBJ1-1, is SAVISQKPSRDICQRGTSLTIQCQVDSQVTMMFWYRQQPGQSLTLIATANQGSEATYESGFVIDKFPISRPNLTFSTLTVSNMSPEDSSIYLCSVLIIDTEAFFGQGTRLTVV.